This TCR beta chain was sequenced during a study of response to subunit inactivated influenza vaccine. Study-wide points: The authors proposed limited new T cell recruitment per seasonal influenza vaccination.

On this clonotype itself: The antigen remains undetermined.

TCRdb re-called the RT-PCR reads with MiXCR, one entry per CDR3 protein. The sample yields some 190,000 distinct CDR3 sequences, over 13% seen once. CDR1 is SQVTM, CDR2 ANQGSEA, per germline. The germline V and J ends were trimmed by 1 base and 4 bases, with 9 bases remaining between them. The CDR3 has 13 amino acids. This TCR was sampled from a man aged 50 or older who received an inactivated influenza vaccine. The V call is TRBV29-1, the J call TRBJ2-3; D is unclear. Material: CD8+ T cells sorted from PBMCs, obtained roughly 5 days after vaccination. Here the CDR3 reads CSVEGAPSDTQYF. The CDR3 DNA follows: TGCAGCGTTGAAGGGGCCCCCTCAGATACGCAGTATTTT.